This T cell receptor beta chain is from a study of human T cells and chemical hapten exposure. Study in general: Diphenylcyclopropenone doses were given weekly to the scalps of patients across the approximately 24-week study. Minor volume differences among pooled libraries chiefly drove per-sample TCR yield variation.

In its sample, this clonotype was seen a few times. Its target is not known. Notes on the study in general: With regard to DPC sensitization, TCRs above 1 in 1000 frequency did not change. While controls formed fewer of them, expanded TCRs formed significantly more large CDR3 similarity clusters.

Time point specified: patch test 1, 2 weeks after DPC sensitization. Treatment specified: therapeutic diphenylcyclopropenone sensitization with weekly scalp DPC. This CDR3 is 16 amino acids long. The germline V gene has CDR1 SGHTA and CDR2 FQGTGA. The V end was cut by 1 base, the J end by 5 bases, with 16 bases between. In TCRdb, the RACE reads were re-called with MiXCR into one record per CDR3 protein. The repertoire consists of approximately 100,000 distinct CDR3 sequences, with around 10% occurring once and the leading ten covering approximately 3.5%. The sequenced sample was whole blood, obtained in connection with sensitization to the hapten diphenylcyclopropenone (DPC). V is TRBV7-3 and J is TRBJ2-3; maybe TRBD2 (5 bases). The receptor's source is a woman aged 40 to 55 with alopecia areata. Some clones in this sample may be carry-over from other donors' samples. The CDR3 spells CASSLISGPGKDTQYF. As DNA, the CDR3 is TGTGCCAGCAGCTTAATCTCGGGCCCGGGGAAAGATACGCAGTATTTT.